The 19 T cell receptor beta chains below were found in one sample sequenced in a study of T cells in localized non-small cell lung cancer. Produced via immunoSEQ multiplex PCR; TCRdb's table is partial and in-frame only. The sample gives roughly 64,000 clones, roughly four fifths of which show up once; around 4.8% is in the top ten. Sequenced material: PBMCs, taken before any cancer treatment. The receptors originated from a man between 35 and 75 years old with stage II lung adenocarcinoma.

The chain joins TRBV29-1 to TRBJ2-7; D unresolved. Trimming took off 4 bases at V and 2 bases at J, with 12 bases between the two ends. Looked up from germline, CDR1 is SQVTM and CDR2 is ANQGSEA. The length of the CDR3 is 13 residues. CDR3 DNA sequence: TGCAGCGTTGCTTCGGCGGCTGCCTACGAGCAGTACTTC. It codes for CSVASAAAYEQYF.

This chain uses TRBV18 with TRBJ2-5, with D perhaps matching TRBD2 (6 bases). V was shortened by 3 bases and J by 3 bases, with 17 bases between the two germline ends. This CDR3 spans 16 amino acids. From germline, CDR1 is KGHSH and CDR2 LQKENI. The CDR3 region is CASSPTEAGIKETQYF. The CDR3 bases are TGTGCCAGCTCACCCACTGAAGCGGGTATTAAAGAGACCCAGTACTTC.

The rearrangement links TRBV7-3 to TRBJ1-1; TRBD1 is a possible D gene (6 bases). Germline V gene lookup returns CDR1 SGHTA and CDR2 FQGTGA. V shed 4 bases and J shed 5 bases, with 11 bases lying between them. CDR3 length: 13 residues. Here the CDR3 reads CASSSTGQTEAFF. The CDR3 bases are TGTGCCAGCAGCTCCACAGGGCAGACTGAAGCTTTCTTT.

The chain joins TRBV7-3 to TRBJ2-2; D is possibly TRBD1 or TRBD2 (5 bases each). The V gene's germline CDR1 is SGHTA and CDR2 FQGTGA. Trimming cost V 2 bases and J 6 bases, with 13 bases left between them. The CDR3 covers 15 residues. The CDR3 loop reads CASSLAKSGPGELFF. CDR3 in DNA: TGTGCCAGCAGCTTAGCTAAATCGGGACCCGGGGAGCTGTTTTTT. The complete variable domain, with remaining parts taken from reference TRBV7-3 and TRBJ2-2, reads GAGVSQTPSNKVTEKGKYVELRCDPISGHTALYWYRQSLGQGPEFLIYFQGTGAADDSGLPNDRFFAVRPEGSVSTLKIQRTERGDSAVYLCASSLAKSGPGELFFGEGSRLTVL.

The chain recombines TRBV30 with TRBJ1-2, with 8 bases identical to TRBD1. Trimming removed 3 bases from V and 4 bases from J; junction bases left unmatched: 4. CDR1 and CDR2 (germline): GTSNPN, SVGIG (reference sequence). The CDR3 has 13 residues. The CDR3 region is CAWSRGQAYGYTF. DNA of the CDR3: TGTGCCTGGAGCAGGGGACAGGCCTATGGCTACACCTTC.

The V call is TRBV7-3, the J call TRBJ2-2; D is unclear. This CDR3 spans 11 amino acids. Germline V gene sequence: CDR1 SGHTA, CDR2 FQGTGA. Trimming took 5 bases from V and 7 from J, leaving 5 bases between them. CDR3 loop: CASSGNGELFF. The DNA for the CDR3 is TGTGCCAGCAGCGGCAACGGGGAGCTGTTTTTT.

Remarks on this clone: This same CDR3 is encoded by further DNA sequences in the sample. The chain is built from TRBV2 and TRBJ1-1; D not resolved. Between the trimmed V and J ends, which lost 4 bases and 3 bases, there was a span of 3 bases. Germline CDR1 and CDR2: SNHLY and FYNNEI. The CDR3 contains 11 residues. CDR3 nucleotides: TGTGCCAGCAGTGGGGACACTGAAGCTTTCTTT. This gives the protein CASSGDTEAFF. Based on the CDR3 plus reference TRBV2 and TRBJ1-1, the full variable domain is EPEVTQTPSHQVTQMGQEVILRCVPISNHLYFYWYRQILGQKVEFLVSFYNNEISEKSEIFDDQFSVERPDGSNFTLKIRSTKLEDSAMYFCASSGDTEAFFGQGTRLTVV.

V is TRBV5-8 and J is TRBJ2-3; D is perhaps TRBD1 (6 bases). The germline V gene has CDR1 SGHTS and CDR2 YDEGEE. With 4 bases removed from V and 3 bases from J, the gap between germline ends came to 9 bases. This CDR3 comprises 13 residues. The DNA of the CDR3 is TGTGCCAGCAGCCCCGGGACAACAGATACGCAGTATTTT. It yields the protein CASSPGTTDTQYF. The full variable domain, in which reference TRBV5-8 and TRBJ2-3 provide the parts outside the CDR3, is EAGVTQSPTHLIKTRGQQATLRCSPISGHTSVYWYQQALGLGLQFLLWYDEGEERNRGNFPPRFSGRQFPNYSSELNVNALELEDSALYLCASSPGTTDTQYFGPGTRLTVL.

The CDR3 sequence: CASSQDRSISGNTIYF. CDR3 nucleotide sequence: TGCGCCAGCAGCCAAGATCGGAGCATCTCTGGAAACACCATATATTTT. V usage is TRBV4-1 and J usage is TRBJ1-3; D ambiguous. The germline V and J ends were trimmed by 0 bases and 0 bases, with 9 bases remaining between them. Germline V gene lookup returns CDR1 MGHRA and CDR2 YSYEKL. This CDR3 has 16 amino acids.

The chain is built from TRBV19 and TRBJ2-2; 10 nucleotides line up with TRBD2. Germline loops: CDR1 LNHDA, CDR2 SQIVND (reference sequence). Trimming cost V 6 bases and J 0 bases; bases outside gene matches: 10. This CDR3 comprises 18 residues. The DNA for the CDR3 is TGTGCCAGTAGCGCCAGCGGTCTAGCGGGAGCGAACACCGGGGAGCTGTTTTTT. Protein product: CASSASGLAGANTGELFF.

There are a few counts of this clone. J is TRBJ1-4 and V is TRBV4-1; no clear D gene. Trimming removed 1 base from V and 4 bases from J, with 16 bases in between. The CDR3 has 17 residues. Looked up from germline, CDR1 is MGHRA and CDR2 is YSYEKL. The CDR3 nucleotides read TGCGCCAGCAGCCAAGTGGACCTAGGGTTTCGTAATGAAAAACTGTTTTTT. Its protein is CASSQVDLGFRNEKLFF.

The J gene is TRBJ2-7, the V gene TRBV7-2; tentative D call: TRBD2 (5 bases). This CDR3 is built from 14 residues. The V end lost 0 bases, the J end lost 3 bases, and 9 bases lay between the germline ends. CDR1 and CDR2 (germline): SGHTA, FQGNSA. CDR3 sequence (DNA): TGTGCCAGCAGCTTAGCGGGAGAGTACTACGAGCAGTACTTC. Its protein product is CASSLAGEYYEQYF.

DNA of the CDR3: TGTGCTAGTGGTTTGGGTCCGAACACTGAAGCTTTCTTT. Its protein product is CASGLGPNTEAFF. The gene calls are TRBV12-5 and TRBJ1-1; D is uncertain. The length of the CDR3 is 13 residues. The germline V gene has CDR1 LGHNT and CDR2 FRNRAP. V was cut by 1 base and J by 1 base, with 4 bases left in between. Full variable domain (missing parts from reference TRBV12-5 and TRBJ1-1): DARVTQTPRHKVTEMGQEVTMRCQPILGHNTVFWYRQTMMQGLELLAYFRNRAPLDDSGMPKDRFSAEMPDATLATLKIQPSEPRDSAVYFCASGLGPNTEAFFGQGTRLTVV.

The chain links TRBV6-1 to TRBJ1-1; TRBD1 matches 7 bases. Losses at the gene ends were 5 bases for V and 5 bases for J; bases not matched to a gene: 8. In germline, CDR1 is MNHNS, CDR2 SASEGT. The CDR3 runs to 14 residues. DNA for the CDR3: TGTGCCAGCAGTAAAGGGGGCCGGGGGACTGAAGCTTTCTTT. Its protein product is CASSKGGRGTEAFF.

The chain couples TRBV14 to TRBJ2-7; D unclear. CDR1 and CDR2 from the germline V gene are SGHDN and FVKESK. The V end lost 5 bases, the J end lost 2 bases, and 7 bases lay between the germline ends. The CDR3 covers 12 residues. For the CDR3, the DNA is TGTGCCAGCAGCAGGGAAACCTACGAGCAGTACTTC. Encoded protein: CASSRETYEQYF.

The chain recombines TRBV4-1 with TRBJ1-5; a weak D match, TRBD1 (6 bases). The germline CDR1 and CDR2 sequences are MGHRA and YSYEKL. The CDR3 extends over 15 amino acids. V gave up 2 bases and J gave up 0 bases, with 8 bases separating them. CDR3 region: CASSQKGVSNQPQHF. DNA of the CDR3: TGCGCCAGCAGCCAAAAGGGGGTTAGCAATCAGCCCCAGCATTTT.

The V and J genes are TRBV5-6 and TRBJ2-1, with a possible D match to TRBD2 (5 bases). The CDR3 spans 13 residues. The V end was cut by 5 bases, the J end by 7 bases, with 13 bases between. Germline lookup yields CDR1 SGHDT and CDR2 YYEEEE. Here the CDR3 DNA reads TGTGCCAGCAGGTCAACCTCGGGAAATGAGCAGTTCTTC. Translating gives CASRSTSGNEQFF.

The V call is TRBV18, the J call TRBJ1-1, with 7 bases aligning to TRBD1. The CDR3 loop spans 16 amino acids. The germline gives CDR1 KGHSH, CDR2 LQKENI. V was pared by 3 bases and J by 0 bases, with 7 bases of the junction left unmatched. CDR3 protein: CASSPLPGQLNTEAFF. The CDR3 bases are TGTGCCAGCTCACCCCTTCCGGGACAGCTGAACACTGAAGCTTTCTTT.

This chain joins TRBV5-6 and TRBJ2-7; no clear D. Germline V gene data show CDR1 as SGHDT and CDR2 as YYEEEE. V lost 3 bases, J lost 4 bases, and 5 bases lay in between. There are 11 residues in the CDR3. The chain's CDR3 is CASSYGYEQYF. Here the CDR3 DNA reads TGTGCCAGCAGCTACGGATACGAGCAGTACTTC.